This note documents a single T cell receptor beta chain sequence. The antigen this receptor binds is unknown. Nothing much larger sits one base from this clone, and base qualities are not available. Systemically healthy Caucasian individuals from Russia, approximately 39 in total and aged about 6 to 95 years, were included as donors. Each donor gave 8 to 10 milliliters of peripheral blood, drawn into EDTA-treated Vacutainer tubes. PBMCs were isolated by Ficoll-Paque density-gradient centrifugation, with at least 6 million obtained per sample. Trizol reagent was used to extract total RNA from the PBMCs, yielding at least 5.5 micrograms per sample. The percentages of naive CD45RAhigh/CD27high T cells were determined by flow cytometry on a PBMC aliquot from every donor. This sample stems from a study of blood T cells in healthy people across ages (dated by TCRdb to the mid-2010s). Regarding the study in general: In model experiments, template switching captured roughly one uniquely barcoded TCR beta cDNA molecule for every two T cells. Using deep sequencing normalized with unique cDNA molecular identifiers, the study measured how TCR beta repertoire diversity changes with age. The donors were split into four age groups: young (average around 15 years), middle-aged (roughly 39), aged (more than 55) and long-lived (over 75). To avoid experimental bias, donors of different ages were distributed randomly across sequencing lanes. Using the same blood draw, the study looked at two additional independent replicas of 1 million unique cDNA reads for two donors, one aged 18 to 29 and the other aged 80 or older. Results and caveats for the whole study, not just this receptor: Observed TCR beta diversity per million T cells fell roughly linearly with age, and a significant reduction was already apparent by age around 40. The CMV infection status of donors was not known, potentially confounding age-related changes in expanded clonotypes. Observed TCR beta diversity correlated strongly with the percentage of naive T cells measured by flow cytometry. Because profiling used bulk unsorted PBMCs, naive and antigen-experienced compartments could not be compared conclusively. Compared with the aged group, the long-lived group had more naive CD4+ T cells, fewer expanded clones and increased TCR diversity, suggesting age selection. Estimates of total diversity based on one million sequenced T cells were regarded as lower bounds and as underestimates.

V lost 2 bases and J lost 2 bases, and the count of bases not matched to a germline gene is 6. The CDR3 spans 16 residues, from the cysteine through the phenylalanine. Of all the DNA, just the CDR3 is kept, 48 bases in frame from base 1. From the germline V gene (reference sequence), CDR1 is PRHDT and CDR2 is FYEKMQ. Library construction relied on 5' RACE. The run used an Illumina HiSeq 2500. A second PCR of roughly 7 to 11 cycles was performed with a sample-barcoded 5' primer and a J-beta primer mix. Each TCR beta cDNA molecule received a unique molecular identifier from a template-switch 5' adaptor carrying 12 random nucleotides. At least 2.5 million CDR3-containing paired-end reads were obtained from each sample. All of the RNA was converted into first-strand cDNA using the Mint cDNA synthesis kit, with a TRBC-specific oligonucleotide serving as the primer. Following uracil-DNA glycosylase treatment, a first 18-cycle PCR with universal primers M1SS and BC2_uni_R was performed on all cDNA. In the paper's pipeline: For normalization, 1 million high-quality reads were randomly selected from each sample, with every read carrying a distinct molecular identifier. Instead of being binned into consensus sequences, reads that shared molecular identifiers were thrown out. CDR3 identification, clonotype clustering and error correction used MiTCR with a Q25 quality threshold and the strictest error-elimination algorithm. A nonparametric unseen species model with Euler transformation was used to estimate a lower bound on total TCR beta diversity. TCRdb's own reprocessing of the public reads used fastp at Q25 and MiXCR and kept productive beta chains. CDR3 protein sequences are deduplicated, and each keeps its most common genes and DNA. TCRdb's processing, not the study's, gives the V and J calls here. This sample is represented by roughly 1,300,000 distinct CDR3 sequences; roughly 60% of them were singletons. The ten largest clones represent approximately 7% of the sample.

The TCR originated in a man younger than 30 in good health. The sequencing sample was made of blood. The sequence links TRBV13 to TRBJ2-3, and TRBD2 aligns with 8 junction nucleotides. The CDR3 in this case is CASSLQRGYITDTQYF. The nucleotides read TGTGCCAGCAGCTTACAGCGGGGGTATATCACAGATACGCAGTATTTT.